The clone carrying this T cell receptor beta chain has just a few counts. One end of the junction is discordant with germline, which a read error may explain. Looked up from germline, CDR1 is SSHAT and CDR2 is FNYEAQ (reference sequence). The CDR3 spans 18 residues. The authors prepared the TCRbeta library with unique molecular identifiers. TCRdb itself ran the PCR reads through MiXCR, one entry per CDR3 protein. The sample has about 600,000 distinct CDR3 sequences; 10% are singletons. This specimen comes from a study of T-cell reconstitution after alpha-beta-depleted transplantation in children. This TCR derives from a human donor who donated a stem cell graft to a child with acute myeloid leukemia. This chain joins TRBV7-7 and TRBJ2-2; D may match TRBD1 or TRBD2 (5 bases each). This specimen consisted of PBMCs from the stem cell graft donor, obtained from the stem cell graft. The CDR3: CASSLVAPGTGYTGELFF. The CDR3 DNA is TGTGCTAGCAGCTTAGTAGCCCCAGGGACCGGGTACACCGGGGAGCTGTTTTTT.